This T cell receptor beta chain came from a study of shared clonotypes between healthy human individuals. Within Nashville, Tennessee resided all donors, each a Caucasian adult. Splitting the CD4+ cells yielded a CD45RA+ naive subset and a CD45RA-negative memory subset. Method: immunoSEQ multiplex PCR; TCRdb's copy keeps in-frame clones and lacks some. The table shows 1.6 million or so clones, with roughly 96% occurring only once. The CDR3 loop spans 16 amino acids. Germline CDR1 and CDR2: MDHEN and SYDVKM. Trimming took 0 bases from V and 7 from J, leaving 18 bases between them. This sequence originates from a man aged 25 to 40 in good health. This chain links TRBV28 with TRBJ1-1, with D tentatively TRBD1 (6 bases). The source material was naive CD4+ T cells sorted from blood. Subset described: CD45RA+ positively selected. Here the CDR3 DNA reads TGTGCCAGCAGTTTATGGCAGGGGTTGGCTCTAGTTGAAGCTTTCTTT. It codes for CASSLWQGLALVEAFF.